This T cell receptor (beta chain) was found in a study of human T cells and chemical hapten exposure (dated by TCRdb to the early 2020s). Some background on the complete study: For sensitization, 2% DPC in acetone was applied to a roughly 2 cm by roughly 2 cm area of upper inner arm skin. Peripheral blood TCR repertoire changes were tracked in vivo in alopecia patients during primary and secondary sensitization to the hapten diphenylcyclopropenone (DPC). Most of the patients in the cohort were female, and the cohort covered alopecia areata with under or over 50% scalp involvement, alopecia totalis and alopecia universalis. Weekly therapeutic DPC doses were additionally applied to the scalp of patients throughout the roughly 25-week study period. The libraries were sequenced as a pool, and the TCR yield per sample differed mostly because of small variations in library volumes within the pool. Blood samples were taken from patients before sensitization (week 0) and then at 2, 6 and about 24 weeks after DPC sensitization. Patch testing on the upper back used Finn chambers containing 0.01% DPC, with scoring done after 6 days according to International Contact Dermatitis Research Group standards. Around 30 alopecia patients provided blood for TCR sequencing at one to four time points (pre-sensitization, 2, 6 and 24 weeks).

The CDR3, from cysteine to phenylalanine, totals 16 residues. Here the CDR3 DNA is all that survives: 48 bases in frame from base 1. Library method: RACE. For sequencing, a NextSeq 500 was employed. During library preparation, unique molecular identifiers were attached to individual cDNA molecules so that TCRs could be counted quantitatively and reproducibly. From each blood RNA sample, both TCR alpha and TCR beta chains were sequenced. The paper's data handling went like this. Samples had a median of about 96,000 TCRs, with a range from about 20,000 to 690,600. V, J and CDR3 annotation of the TCR reads was carried out using the Decombinator software suite. Every sample was subsampled to the same number of TCRs (28,000) for the PS versus PT1 abundance plots. TCRs were defined as expanded if absent before sensitization and observed at least eight times at the 2-week time point. The public reads were reprocessed in TCRdb via fastp at Q25 and MiXCR, keeping in-frame beta chains. Rows are combined by CDR3 protein, so each entry shows the most common genes and DNA. The V and J calls were determined by TCRdb, not by the authors. For this sample the table gives approximately 73,000 distinct CDR3 sequences, of which about a tenth were detected only once. The leading ten clones occupy around 1.3% of the sample.

Results and caveats for the whole study, not just this receptor: Patch test score was positively correlated with the number of PT1 expanded TCRs, with significance at thresholds 8, 16 and 32 but not at 4. After repeated subsampling, the strength of the expansion versus patch-test correlation and the threshold at which it became significant changed. Significantly more large CDR3 similarity clusters were formed by expanded TCRs than by pre-sensitization or healthy control sets, consistent with antigen-driven responses. The number of TCRs above 1 in 1000 frequency did not change with DPC sensitization; there was no evidence of global repertoire structure alterations. Alopecia, a presumed autoimmune disease, was present in all patients, so the immune response of the patients might differ from that of healthy individuals.

The sample holds a few counts of this clonotype. Its antigen specificity is not known. One base away there is no much larger clone; base qualities are not given. The sample's time point label is to be understood as: patch test 1, 2 weeks after DPC sensitization. The treatment or condition label on this specimen signifies: therapeutic diphenylcyclopropenone sensitization with weekly scalp DPC. At every patch-test visit, the blood draw took place before the patch test was put on. Patients were considered eligible if aged 18 to 70, diagnosed with alopecia and deemed suitable for DPC therapy, and patients were excluded if pregnant. Total RNA was extracted from unfractionated whole blood that had been collected in Tempus Blood RNA tubes.

The receptor's source is a woman aged 45 to 65 with alopecia areata. Some clones in this sample may be carry-over from other donors' samples. Sample: whole blood, taken in connection with sensitization to the hapten diphenylcyclopropenone (DPC). This chain joins TRBV21-1 to TRBJ2-7; TRBD2, the table's D call, lacks a check against the DNA. TRBV21-1 counts as a pseudogene. This receptor carries the CDR3 CASSQDRARSFGEQYF. The DNA is as follows: TGTGCCAGCAGCCAAGACAGGGCCCGATCCTTCGGCGAGCAGTACTTC.